The 12 T cell receptor beta chains below were found in one sample sequenced in a study of spatial heterogeneity in lung cancer. Findings of the study overall: Tumoral mutation counts were tracked by counts of expanded intratumoral alpha and beta TCRs.

Time point defined: sample taken at primary tumor resection. These receptors have no known antigen. TCRdb used MiXCR to reprocess the 5' RACE reads, holding one entry per CDR3 protein. Among approximately 3,000 distinct CDR3 sequences, approximately 49% were seen once, and the ten largest hold roughly 63%. The sequencing here drew on lung tumor tissue, taken at surgery. The receptors here all came from a male donor with early-stage non-small cell lung cancer.

By share, this clonotype counts as medium-sized (0.01 to 0.1%). The chain is built from TRBV4-2 and TRBJ1-5; the match to TRBD1 covers 11 bases. The V gene's germline CDR1 is LGHNA and CDR2 YNFKEQ. V lost 1 base and J lost 5; bases outside the gene matches: 4. The CDR3 extends over 16 amino acids. The CDR3 nucleotides are TGTGCCAGCAGCCAAGCTGGACAGGGGGCCGATCAGCCCCAGCATTTT. Amino acids: CASSQAGQGADQPQHF.

This clonotype was detected a few times. This chain uses TRBV28 with TRBJ1-1; D remains unclear. Per germline, CDR1 MDHEN and CDR2 SYDVKM. Trimming removed 3 bases at V and 7 bases at J, with 27 bases between. This CDR3 contains 18 residues. The CDR3 DNA follows: TGTGCCAGCAGTTTTTCCGATCCCGGCCCCGGGGTTGATGTTGAAGCTTTCTTT. The encoded protein is CASSFSDPGPGVDVEAFF.

The chain uses TRBV7-9 and TRBJ1-2; D is undetermined. Trimming removed 1 base at V and 4 bases at J, with 4 bases between. CDR3 length: 12 residues. Germline assignment: CDR1 SEHNR and CDR2 FQNEAQ (reference sequence). The CDR3 bases are TGTGCCAGCAGCTTAGATAGCTATGGCTACACCTTC. This gives the protein CASSLDSYGYTF.

J is TRBJ2-5 and V is TRBV27, with D perhaps matching TRBD1 or TRBD2 (6 bases each). Trimming stripped 5 bases from V and 4 bases from J, with 14 bases between. The CDR3 contains 14 residues. Germline V gene lookup returns CDR1 MNHEY and CDR2 SMNVEV (reference sequence). As DNA, the CDR3 is TGTGCCAGCAGTCTGGGTGGGGGGCGAGAGACCCAGTACTTC. Translation: CASSLGGGRETQYF.

This clonotype was seen repeatedly, ten times or more. The genes are TRBV12-3 or TRBV12-4 and TRBJ1-5, with D perhaps TRBD1 (6 bases). The V and J ends lost 6 bases and 9 bases respectively, with 18 bases between them. CDR3 length equals 14 residues. CDR3 DNA: TGTGCCAGCAGGCGCGGGGGGGGCGGCTCGCCCCAGCATTTT. This sequence encodes CASRRGGGGSPQHF.

This clonotype qualifies as medium-sized. The rearrangement links TRBV24-1 to TRBJ1-2; no clear D gene. The CDR3 loop spans 13 amino acids. From germline, CDR1 is KGHDR and CDR2 SFDVKD. Trimming removed 5 bases at V and 0 bases at J, with 6 bases between. This CDR3 is CATSVMPNYGYTF. The CDR3 DNA is TGTGCCACCAGTGTGATGCCTAACTATGGCTACACCTTC.

By proportion, this clonotype is medium-sized. The chain employs TRBV7-8 and TRBJ2-3, with TRBD1 matching 8 bases. The CDR3 has 13 residues. Germline loops: CDR1 SGHVS, CDR2 FQNEAQ. The ends lost 5 bases at V and 5 bases at J; junction bases unmatched: 3. Here the CDR3 DNA reads TGTGCCAGCAGCCCCGACAGGGGAGATACGCAGTATTTT. Protein: CASSPDRGDTQYF.

The rearrangement joins TRBV10-3 to TRBJ2-7; TRBD1 aligns across 8 bases. J lost 2 bases, V lost 6 bases, and 6 bases had no gene match. This CDR3 comprises 14 residues. CDR1 is ENHRY and CDR2 is SYGVKD in the germline V gene. In DNA, the CDR3 is TGTGCCATCAGGGGACGACAGGGGACCTACGAGCAGTACTTC. Its translation is CAIRGRQGTYEQYF.

This clonotype has ten or more counts. The rearrangement joins TRBV15 to TRBJ2-7; a possible D gene is TRBD2 (6 bases). The CDR3 length is 13 residues. CDR1 and CDR2 from the germline V gene are LNHNV and YYDKDF (reference sequence). Trimming left V 3 bases short and J 2 bases short, with 8 bases between. This chain's CDR3 is CATSSRETYEQYF. CDR3 bases: TGTGCCACCAGCAGCCGGGAGACCTACGAGCAGTACTTC.

The chain couples TRBV7-8 to TRBJ1-6; 8 bases align to TRBD1. From germline, CDR1 is SGHVS and CDR2 FQNEAQ. With V trimmed by 7 bases and J by 5 bases, 7 bases remained unmatched. The CDR3 is 15 residues long. The chain's CDR3 is CASTNPGQDNSPLHF. CDR3 sequence (DNA): TGTGCCAGCACTAACCCGGGACAGGATAATTCACCCCTCCACTTT.

This rearrangement joins TRBV29-1 to TRBJ2-3; 7 bases fit TRBD1. This CDR3 has 13 residues. The germline CDR1 and CDR2 sequences are SQVTM and ANQGSEA. After removal of 2 bases from V and 4 bases from J, the junction contained 3 bases not matched to a gene. Here the CDR3 reads CSVERQGADTQYF. The CDR3 DNA sequence: TGCAGCGTTGAAAGACAGGGCGCAGATACGCAGTATTTT.

This clonotype is medium-sized within its sample. The chain links TRBV7-3 to TRBJ2-1; perhaps D is TRBD1 or TRBD2 (5 bases each). The germline V gene has CDR1 SGHTA and CDR2 FQGTGA. V was pared by 0 bases and J by 3 bases, with 12 bases between. This CDR3 spans 16 amino acids. The CDR3 loop reads CASSLTGGYNYNEQFF. As DNA, the CDR3 is TGTGCCAGCAGCTTAACTGGGGGATACAACTACAATGAGCAGTTCTTC.